Below are 32 T cell receptor beta chains sequenced from a single sample in a study of blood T cell repertoires in COVID-19. TCRdb keeps only in-frame clones here, not all; method: immunoSEQ multiplex PCR. The table lists approximately 70,000 clones, about 90% of them singletons. The sequencing input was peripheral blood. The receptors were gathered from a woman at least 80 years old with active COVID-19.

The CDR3 DNA is TGTGCCATCAGAAAACCCGGGACAGTCTTATCAGGGGGCTACACCTTC. It is translated as CAIRKPGTVLSGGYTF. The V gene is TRBV10-3, the J gene TRBJ1-2; 7 bases line up with TRBD1. The germline gives CDR1 ENHRY, CDR2 SYGVKD. This CDR3 comprises 16 residues. Trimming removed 6 bases from V and 8 bases from J; junction bases left unmatched: 18.

The chain employs TRBV15 and TRBJ1-2; 7 bases fit TRBD1. Losses at the gene ends were 0 bases for V and 6 bases for J; bases not matched to a gene: 7. Germline V gene data show CDR1 as LNHNV and CDR2 as YYDKDF (reference sequence). The CDR3 spans 15 residues. CDR3 region: CATSRDFGQVDGYTF. CDR3 DNA sequence: TGTGCCACCAGCAGAGATTTCGGACAGGTGGATGGCTACACCTTC.

The CDR3 DNA sequence: TGTGCCACACGTCGTGAGGGACAGGGGACCTACGAGCAGTACTTC. Its protein product is CATRREGQGTYEQYF. J is TRBJ2-7 and V is TRBV6-5; the match to TRBD1 covers 10 bases. CDR1 is MNHEY and CDR2 is SVGAGI in the germline V gene. Trimming cost V 10 bases and J 2 bases; bases outside gene matches: 11. The CDR3 loop spans 15 amino acids.

This sequence joins TRBV27 and TRBJ2-6; D possibly corresponds to TRBD1 (6 bases). Germline CDR1 and CDR2: MNHEY and SMNVEV (reference sequence). Trimming left V 5 bases short and J 2 bases short, with 10 bases between. This CDR3 is 15 amino acids long. CDR3 sequence: CASSLQGTGANVLTF. For the CDR3, the DNA is TGTGCCAGCAGTCTACAGGGAACTGGGGCCAACGTCCTGACTTTC.

This clone was recorded once. This chain's CDR3 is CSVDSASSYNEQFF. Written as DNA, the CDR3 is TGCAGCGTTGATTCAGCTAGCTCCTACAATGAGCAGTTCTTC. V is TRBV29-1 and J is TRBJ2-1, with D unclear. The CDR3 spans 14 residues. V was clipped by 3 bases and J by 0 bases, with 9 bases between them. Germline loops: CDR1 SQVTM, CDR2 ANQGSEA.

The gene calls are TRBV14 and TRBJ2-7; the match to TRBD1 covers 8 bases. CDR3 length equals 15 residues. Germline CDR1 and CDR2: SGHDN and FVKESK. The V segment lost 1 base and the J segment 3 bases; nucleotides outside the gene matches: 5. The CDR3 DNA reads as TGTGCCAGCAGCCAAGGACAGGGGAGCATCTACGAGCAGTACTTC. Translating gives CASSQGQGSIYEQYF.

The rearrangement joins TRBV2 to TRBJ2-2, with TRBD2 identical over 10 bases. CDR3 size: 14 residues. Germline lookup yields CDR1 SNHLY and CDR2 FYNNEI. V was clipped by 2 bases and J by 6 bases; unmatched bases: 0. This CDR3 reads CASSELAGAGELFF. The CDR3 nucleotides are TGTGCCAGCAGTGAACTAGCGGGAGCCGGGGAGCTGTTTTTT. Based on the CDR3 plus reference TRBV2 and TRBJ2-2, the full variable domain is EPEVTQTPSHQVTQMGQEVILRCVPISNHLYFYWYRQILGQKVEFLVSFYNNEISEKSEIFDDQFSVERPDGSNFTLKIRSTKLEDSAMYFCASSELAGAGELFFGEGSRLTVL.

The gene calls are TRBV28 and TRBJ2-6; D is ambiguous. V shed 4 bases and J shed 2 bases, with 6 bases lying between them. The CDR3 consists of 14 residues. Germline CDR1 and CDR2: MDHEN and SYDVKM. The CDR3 nucleotides read TGTGCCAGCAGTTCAACTGCTGGGGCCAACGTCCTGACTTTC. Translation: CASSSTAGANVLTF.

The chain links TRBV19 to TRBJ2-1; D possibly corresponds to TRBD2 (6 bases). V lost 0 bases, J lost 0 bases, and 12 bases lay in between. The CDR3 spans 17 residues. CDR1 LNHDA and CDR2 SQIVND come from the germline V gene (reference sequence). The CDR3 DNA is TGTGCCAGTAGTATAGATTGGGCGGGACTCTCCTACAATGAGCAGTTCTTC. It yields the protein CASSIDWAGLSYNEQFF. Combining the CDR3 with reference TRBV19 and TRBJ2-1 gives the whole variable domain DGGITQSPKYLFRKEGQNVTLSCEQNLNHDAMYWYRQDPGQGLRLIYYSQIVNDFQKGDIAEGYSVSREKKESFPLTVTSAQKNPTAFYLCASSIDWAGLSYNEQFFGPGTRLTVL.

V usage is TRBV2 and J usage is TRBJ1-6; 7 bases fit TRBD1. The CDR3 runs to 16 residues. The V segment lost 6 bases and the J segment 4 bases; nucleotides outside the gene matches: 9. Germline CDR1 reads SNHLY; CDR2 reads FYNNEI. In nucleotides, the CDR3 is TGTGCCAGCAGCCACAGGGGCGGGACTTATAATTCACCCCTCCACTTT. Its translation is CASSHRGGTYNSPLHF.

The V call is TRBV5-1, the J call TRBJ1-2; weak D call: TRBD1 (6 bases). The ends were cut back, 4 bases at V and 4 bases at J, with 11 bases in the middle. CDR3 length equals 13 residues. Germline V lookup: CDR1 SGHRS, CDR2 YFSETQ. The CDR3 spells CASSAGEGYGYTF. CDR3 in DNA: TGCGCCAGCAGCGCAGGGGAGGGCTATGGCTACACCTTC.

This clone was seen once. The chain is built from TRBV19 and TRBJ1-1, with D possibly TRBD1 on 6 matching bases. The CDR3 has 15 residues. V lost 1 base, J lost 7 bases, and 16 bases lay in between. Germline values: CDR1 LNHDA, CDR2 SQIVND (reference sequence). The CDR3 loop reads CASSIGGPGRGEAFF. The CDR3 coding sequence is TGTGCCAGTAGTATAGGGGGGCCAGGGCGCGGTGAAGCTTTCTTT.

This sequence joins TRBV7-9 and TRBJ2-3, with 7 nucleotides matching TRBD1. The J segment lost 0 bases and the V segment lost 7 bases, leaving 4 bases of the junction unmatched. The CDR3 has 14 amino acids. Germline V gene data show CDR1 as SEHNR and CDR2 as FQNEAQ (reference sequence). This chain's CDR3 is CASTQTGSTDTQYF. DNA of the CDR3: TGTGCCAGCACACAGACAGGGAGCACAGATACGCAGTATTTT.

This chain links TRBV5-6 with TRBJ1-5, with 7 bases matching TRBD1. The CDR3 consists of 14 residues. Germline trimming cut 3 bases from V and 5 bases from J; bases unmatched to any gene: 5. Germline lookup yields CDR1 SGHDT and CDR2 YYEEEE. In nucleotides, the CDR3 is TGTGCCAGCAGCTGGGGGACAGCCTATCAGCCCCAGCATTTT. This sequence encodes CASSWGTAYQPQHF. The full variable domain, in which reference TRBV5-6 and TRBJ1-5 provide the parts outside the CDR3, is DAGVTQSPTHLIKTRGQQVTLRCSPKSGHDTVSWYQQALGQGPQFIFQYYEEEERQRGNFPDRFSGHQFPNYSSELNVNALLLGDSALYLCASSWGTAYQPQHFGDGTRLSIL.

For the CDR3, the DNA is TGTGCCAGCAGCCAACGAGGGGAGGCCTACCCCGATCAAGAGACCCAGTACTTC. Encoded protein: CASSQRGEAYPDQETQYF. The chain joins TRBV3-1 (or the pseudogene TRBV3-2) to TRBJ2-5; the D gene is possibly TRBD2 (6 bases). Germline CDR1 LGHDT, CDR2 YNNKEL (reference sequence). The CDR3 is made up of 18 amino acids. Trimming removed 2 bases from V and 2 bases from J, with 21 bases in between.

The chain recombines TRBV11-3 with TRBJ2-5; a weak D match, TRBD1 (5 bases). This CDR3 has 14 residues. The ends were cut back, 3 bases at V and 1 base at J, with 9 bases in the middle. Germline V gene lookup returns CDR1 SGHNT and CDR2 YENEEA. CDR3 residues: CASSFDSFQETQYF. The CDR3 coding sequence is TGTGCCAGCAGCTTCGACAGTTTCCAAGAGACCCAGTACTTC. Using reference TRBV11-3 and TRBJ2-5 for the parts outside the CDR3, the full variable domain is EAGVVQSPRYKIIEKKQPVAFWCNPISGHNTLYWYLQNLGQGPELLIRYENEEAVDDSQLPKDRFSAERLKGVDSTLKIQPAELGDSAVYLCASSFDSFQETQYFGPGTRLLVL.

The chain is built from TRBV6-5 and TRBJ1-5; D remains ambiguous. This CDR3 spans 13 amino acids. Germline CDR1 MNHEY, CDR2 SVGAGI. V was pared by 2 bases and J by 2 bases, with 4 bases between. CDR3 sequence: CASSYRGNQPQHF. DNA of the CDR3: TGTGCCAGCAGTTACCGAGGCAATCAGCCCCAGCATTTT.

The DNA for the CDR3 is TGTGCCTGGAGGGGGACTAGCCGGGAGCAGTTCTTC. Translating it yields CAWRGTSREQFF. The J gene is TRBJ2-1, the V gene TRBV30, with 9 bases lining up with TRBD2. Germline values: CDR1 GTSNPN, CDR2 SVGIG (reference sequence). V lost 3 bases, J lost 10 bases, and 4 bases stayed unmatched. The CDR3 loop spans 12 amino acids.

The chain employs TRBV29-1 and TRBJ2-7; 14 bases are shared with TRBD2. This CDR3 region has 13 residues. Germline V CDR1 and CDR2: SQVTM, ANQGSEA. Unmatched junction bases numbered 0, after V lost 6 bases and J lost 2 bases. The DNA for the CDR3 is TGCAGCGTGGGACTAGCGGGAGCCTACGAGCAGTACTTC. As protein: CSVGLAGAYEQYF.

The rearrangement uses TRBV2 and TRBJ2-7; D gene uncertain. Germline CDR1 SNHLY, CDR2 FYNNEI. CDR3 length equals 15 residues. V was clipped by 7 bases and J by 0 bases, with 16 bases between them. The CDR3 is CASNGKFLSSYEQYF. The CDR3, as DNA: TGTGCCAGCAACGGTAAATTCTTGAGCTCCTACGAGCAGTACTTC.

As DNA, the CDR3 is TGTGCCAGCATCCGACCGGGACTAGCGGCTGGAGCTGGGACCCAGTACTTC. Protein sequence: CASIRPGLAAGAGTQYF. This chain links TRBV2 with TRBJ2-5; 11 bases match TRBD2. The V segment lost 7 bases and the J segment 7 bases; nucleotides outside the gene matches: 17. The CDR3 extends over 17 amino acids. CDR1 and CDR2 from the germline V gene are SNHLY and FYNNEI.

V gene TRBV18 combines with J gene TRBJ2-7, with D possibly matching TRBD2 (5 bases). The CDR3 sequence is 14 residues long. Germline CDR1 is KGHSH and CDR2 is LQKENI. V was cut by 3 bases and J by 5 bases, with 14 bases left in between. The CDR3 DNA follows: TGTGCCAGCTCACCGGGGTTCTACGGGAACGAGCAGTACTTC. It specifies CASSPGFYGNEQYF. Variable domain in full (rest from reference TRBV18 and TRBJ2-7): NAGVMQNPRHLVRRRGQEARLRCSPMKGHSHVYWYRQLPEEGLKFMVYLQKENIIDESGMPKERFSAEFPKEGPSILRIQQVVRGDSAAYFCASSPGFYGNEQYFGPGTRLTVT.

J is TRBJ1-2 and V is TRBV24-1, with TRBD1 identical over 8 bases. Per the germline V gene, CDR1 is KGHDR and CDR2 is SFDVKD. V dropped 7 bases and J dropped 8; count of bases not matched to a gene: 2. This CDR3 has 11 amino acids. CDR3: CATRGQEGYTF. The CDR3 nucleotides read TGTGCCACCAGGGGACAGGAAGGCTACACCTTC.

The chain couples TRBV7-2 to TRBJ1-1; D gene uncertain. The germline V gene has CDR1 SGHTA and CDR2 FQGNSA. Trimming took 5 bases from V and 4 from J, leaving 11 bases between them. CDR3 length equals 13 residues. The CDR3 here is CASSASRGTEAFF. The DNA for the CDR3 is TGTGCCAGCAGCGCTTCCCGAGGCACTGAAGCTTTCTTT.

The chain combines TRBV5-1 with TRBJ2-7, with D possibly matching TRBD1 (5 bases). V lost 4 bases, J lost 3 bases, and 23 bases lay in between. The CDR3 runs 17 residues. Germline V gives CDR1 SGHRS, CDR2 YFSETQ. In DNA form, the CDR3 reads TGCGCCAGCAGCCCCTCTGGGGCACGCATTAACAACTACGAGCAGTACTTC. Translated: CASSPSGARINNYEQYF.

The DNA of the CDR3 is TGTGCCAGCAGCCCAGGGTTTCTTGGGGAGACCCAGTACTTC. Amino acids: CASSPGFLGETQYF. The chain recombines TRBV7-8 with TRBJ2-5, with D perhaps TRBD1 (5 bases). V lost 5 bases and J 5 bases, leaving 15 bases between the germline ends. The germline CDR1 and CDR2 sequences are SGHVS and FQNEAQ. This CDR3 is built from 14 residues.

This clone was seen a single time. The V and J genes are TRBV6-6 and TRBJ1-3; 7 bases align to TRBD1. V trimming: 2 bases; J trimming: 4 bases; junction bases outside the gene matches: 5. This CDR3 is built from 15 residues. Germline V lookup: CDR1 MNHNY, CDR2 SVGAGI (reference sequence). CDR3: CASSYATGRGNTIYF. The CDR3 region has the DNA TGTGCCAGCAGTTACGCGACAGGGAGGGGAAACACCATATATTTT.

The chain has TRBV30 and TRBJ2-4; 12 nucleotides match TRBD2. This CDR3 contains 16 residues. The V segment lost 4 bases and the J segment 1 base; nucleotides outside the gene matches: 5. Looked up from germline, CDR1 is GTSNPN and CDR2 is SVGIG (reference sequence). The CDR3: CAWTLAGGLAKNIQYF. CDR3 DNA: TGTGCCTGGACACTAGCGGGAGGATTGGCCAAAAACATTCAGTACTTC.

This chain joins TRBV7-6 and TRBJ2-1; 8 nucleotides line up with TRBD2. Germline V CDR1 and CDR2: SGHVS, FNYEAQ. V was clipped by 0 bases and J by 4 bases; unmatched bases: 8. The CDR3 has 17 amino acids. For the CDR3, the DNA is TGTGCCAGCAGCTTAGCGCCTTGGGCTAGCGGGTACAATGAGCAGTTCTTC. Translation gives CASSLAPWASGYNEQFF.

The count of this clone is one. The chain recombines TRBV3-1 (or the pseudogene TRBV3-2) with TRBJ2-7, with 7 positions matching TRBD1. The CDR3 is 14 residues long. Looked up from germline, CDR1 is LGHDT and CDR2 is YNNKEL (reference sequence). V lost 4 bases, J lost 0 bases, and 3 bases stayed unmatched. The CDR3 loop reads CASSRQGSSYEQYF. In nucleotides, the CDR3 is TGTGCCAGCAGCCGACAGGGAAGCTCCTACGAGCAGTACTTC.

V usage is TRBV25-1 and J usage is TRBJ2-1; TRBD2 matches 7 bases. Germline CDR1 is MGHDK and CDR2 is SYGVNS. The V segment lost 5 bases and the J segment 0 bases; nucleotides outside the gene matches: 7. The CDR3 length is 16 residues. The DNA of the CDR3 is TGTGCCAGCAGTCGCCTAGCGGAGTCCTCCTACAATGAGCAGTTCTTC. This gives the protein CASSRLAESSYNEQFF.

The rearrangement uses TRBV9 and TRBJ1-1, with no clear D. Looked up from germline, CDR1 is SGDLS and CDR2 is YYNGEE. CDR3 length: 13 amino acids. Trimming stripped 5 bases from V and 3 bases from J, with 11 bases between. The CDR3 loop is CASSLQPDTEAFF. In DNA form, the CDR3 reads TGTGCCAGCAGTCTACAGCCTGACACTGAAGCTTTCTTT.